This paragraph reports one TCR beta chain. It has no known antigen specificity. No qualities accompany the bases; no much larger clone lies one base away. The sample originates from a study of beta chain features in type 1 diabetes (dated by TCRdb to the late 2010s). Regarding the research as a whole: No differences in mean age, gender distribution, total cell number or subset yield were found between patients and healthy donors. Across all samples, fewer than 110,000,000 sorted cells were examined, and cell number per subset correlated strongly with RNA yield. In the study, recently diagnosed type 1 diabetes patients and matched healthy donors were compared on the TCRB repertoires of their sorted circulating CD4+ T cell subsets. Naive and central memory subsets were obtained from all 30 or so donors, but regulatory and stem cell-like memory subsets were isolated from only 8 patients and about 8 healthy donors. Broad study findings and their caveats: Shorter templates might be favored by PCR, yet because patient and control samples were amplified and corrected together, any such skew would affect both groups equally. Patients with type 1 diabetes made fewer insertions and deleted more nucleotides at VDJ recombination sites, implying thymic rearrangement abnormalities. Type 1 diabetes patients showed a moderate but significant shortening of TCRB CDR3 length in all four CD4+ subsets. Because cDNA rather than genomic DNA was sequenced, highly expressing activated cells could have been over-represented, although no difference in activation and CD3 levels was found between groups. Naive, central memory and regulatory TCRB repertoires appeared to be more alike among patients than among healthy donors. Only small numbers of individuals were included in the HLA sub-analyses, which left unresolved whether HLA type had any influence on TCRB rearrangement.

A single peripheral blood draw of about 116 mL on average was collected from each donor into heparinised tubes. Using a panel that included CD45RO, CCR7, CD25, CD127, CD95 and CD27, naive, central memory, regulatory and stem cell-like memory CD4+ T cells were sorted on a BD FACSAria II. All sorted populations exceeded 95% purity. PBMCs were separated immediately by Lymphoprep density gradient centrifugation and were stained directly, without being cultured. To minimize batch effects, samples were stained and sorted in pairs, one healthy donor with one patient per experiment. The CDR3 runs 12 amino acids, cysteine and phenylalanine included. Left in the record is the CDR3 DNA by itself, 36 bases read in frame from the first base. Trimming at the junction amounts to 5 bases on V and 4 bases on J, and the germline ends lie 6 bases apart. The germline V gene provides CDR1 MNHEY and CDR2 SVGAGI. All of the isolated RNA was reverse transcribed with the High Capacity cDNA Reverse Transcription Kit, so expressed TCRB transcripts were sequenced. Naive, central memory and regulatory T cell samples underwent deep immunoSEQ sequencing, averaging about 3.57 million total reads per sample. After sorted cells were lysed in RLT buffer, RNA was extracted with DNase-treated RNeasy Micro or Mini kits, with the choice depending on cell number. To prevent cross-contamination, every cell subset was processed on its own, while patient and healthy donor samples were processed together. TCRB sequences were amplified from cDNA with the immunoSEQ multiplex PCR, producing 87-bp fragments spanning the CDR3 region. Sequencing of the amplicons was performed on the Illumina HiSeq platform. Per the source publication's procedure: PCR bias was computationally corrected using synthetic template baselines, reads within Hamming distance 2 were collapsed, and singletons that could not be merged were discarded. Reads were aligned against IMGT to assign V, D and J genes, CDR3 length and insertions or deletions at six rearrangement sites. Within each subset, clonotype counts were normalized to sorted cell number, after which true diversity and Gini coefficients were computed with the tcR R package. The overlap coefficient, calculated on TCRB nucleotide sequences, was used to measure repertoire sharing. TCRdb retrieved this table from immuneACCESS and kept in-frame rearrangements only. Not all clones are present; in checked studies, unresolved V genes account for under half, and no reason is known for the remainder. For V, J and clone size, that table is used; D and trimming come from the DNA. The sample includes 150,000 to 200,000 clones, with 10% to 15% observed a single time. The top ten hold 0.5% to 0.75% of the sample.

Recombination connected TRBV6-5 to TRBJ2-1, with an unclear D gene assignment. Source material: central memory CD4+ T cells from blood. The clonotype originates from a woman aged 18-29 years in good health. The DNA is TGTGCCAGCAGTACTGTATACAATGAGCAGTTCTTC. This is translated as CASSTVYNEQFF.